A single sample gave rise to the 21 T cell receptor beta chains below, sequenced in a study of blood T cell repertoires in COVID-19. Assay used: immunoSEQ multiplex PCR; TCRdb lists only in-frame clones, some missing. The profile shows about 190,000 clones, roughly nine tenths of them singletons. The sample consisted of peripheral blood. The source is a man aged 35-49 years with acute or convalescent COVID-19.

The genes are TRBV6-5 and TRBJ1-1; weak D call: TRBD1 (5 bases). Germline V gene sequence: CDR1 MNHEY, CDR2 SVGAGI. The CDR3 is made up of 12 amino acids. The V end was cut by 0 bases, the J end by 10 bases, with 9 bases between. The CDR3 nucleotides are TGTGCCAGCAGTTACTCCACAGGCCGAGCTTTCTTT. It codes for CASSYSTGRAFF.

The CDR3 nucleotides are TGTGCCAGCTCACCACCGAGTGCAGGCTACGAGCAGTACTTC. Its protein product is CASSPPSAGYEQYF. V is TRBV18 and J is TRBJ2-7; no firm D call. Germline values: CDR1 KGHSH, CDR2 LQKENI. This CDR3 contains 14 residues. V was shortened by 0 bases and J by 3 bases, with 9 bases between the two germline ends.

The CDR3 DNA follows: TGTGCCAGCAGCCCGGGGGCTAGCGGGGGGATCCAAGAGACCCAGTACTTC. Translation: CASSPGASGGIQETQYF. V usage is TRBV2 and J usage is TRBJ2-5; TRBD2 matches 11 bases. Germline V gene data show CDR1 as SNHLY and CDR2 as FYNNEI. Unmatched junction bases numbered 10, after V lost 6 bases and J lost 1 base. CDR3 length: 17 amino acids.

CDR3 protein: CATSDPRTGFHEQFF. CDR3 DNA: TGTGCCACCAGTGACCCCAGGACAGGGTTCCATGAGCAGTTCTTC. The chain combines TRBV24-1 with TRBJ2-1, with 8 bases that match TRBD1. CDR3 length equals 15 residues. From germline, CDR1 is KGHDR and CDR2 SFDVKD. J was trimmed by 8 bases and V by 4 bases; bases with no gene match: 9.

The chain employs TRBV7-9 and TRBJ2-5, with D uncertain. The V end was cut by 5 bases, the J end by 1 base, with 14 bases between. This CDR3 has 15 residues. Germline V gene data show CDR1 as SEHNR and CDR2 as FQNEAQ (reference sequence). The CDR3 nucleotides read TGTGCCAGCAGCCGAACAGTCCTGATCCAAGAGACCCAGTACTTC. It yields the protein CASSRTVLIQETQYF.

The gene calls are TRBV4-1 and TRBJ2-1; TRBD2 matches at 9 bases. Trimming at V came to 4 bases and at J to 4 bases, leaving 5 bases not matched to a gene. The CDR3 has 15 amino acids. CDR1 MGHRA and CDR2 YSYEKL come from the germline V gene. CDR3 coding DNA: TGCGCCAGCAGCCCGCGAAGCGGGGGGTACAATGAGCAGTTCTTC. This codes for CASSPRSGGYNEQFF.

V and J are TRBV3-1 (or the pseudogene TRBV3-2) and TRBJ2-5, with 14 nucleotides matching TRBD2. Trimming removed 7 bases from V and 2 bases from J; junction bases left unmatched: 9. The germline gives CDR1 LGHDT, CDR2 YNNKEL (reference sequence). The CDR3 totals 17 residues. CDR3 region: CASIPTSGGAGQETQYF. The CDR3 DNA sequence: TGTGCCAGCATCCCGACTAGCGGGGGGGCCGGGCAAGAGACCCAGTACTTC.

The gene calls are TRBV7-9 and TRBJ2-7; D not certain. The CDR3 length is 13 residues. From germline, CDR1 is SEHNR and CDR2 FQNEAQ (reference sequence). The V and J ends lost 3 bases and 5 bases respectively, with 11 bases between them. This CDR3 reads CASSFPESDEQYF. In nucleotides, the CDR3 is TGTGCCAGCAGCTTCCCGGAGTCGGACGAGCAGTACTTC.

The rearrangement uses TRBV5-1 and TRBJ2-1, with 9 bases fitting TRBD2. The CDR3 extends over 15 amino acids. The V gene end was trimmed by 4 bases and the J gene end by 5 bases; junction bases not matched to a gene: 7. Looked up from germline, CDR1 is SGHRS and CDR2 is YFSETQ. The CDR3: CASSMTSGPNNEQFF. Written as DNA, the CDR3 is TGCGCCAGCAGCATGACTAGCGGCCCAAACAATGAGCAGTTCTTC.

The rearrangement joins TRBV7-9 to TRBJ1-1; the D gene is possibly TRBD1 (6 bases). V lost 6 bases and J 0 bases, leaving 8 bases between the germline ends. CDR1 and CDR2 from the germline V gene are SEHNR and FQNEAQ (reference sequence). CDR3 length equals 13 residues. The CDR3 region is CASRRQVNTEAFF. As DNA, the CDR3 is TGTGCCAGCAGGCGACAGGTGAACACTGAAGCTTTCTTT.

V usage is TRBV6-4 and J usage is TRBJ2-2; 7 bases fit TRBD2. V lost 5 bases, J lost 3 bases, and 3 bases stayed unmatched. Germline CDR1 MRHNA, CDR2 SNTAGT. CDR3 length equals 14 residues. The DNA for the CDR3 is TGTGCCAGCAGTCCCGGGGGGTACACCGGGGAGCTGTTTTTT. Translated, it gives CASSPGGYTGELFF.

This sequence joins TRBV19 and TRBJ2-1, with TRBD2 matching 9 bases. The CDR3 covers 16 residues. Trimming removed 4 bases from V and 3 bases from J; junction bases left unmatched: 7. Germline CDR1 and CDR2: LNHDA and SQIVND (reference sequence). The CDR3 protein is CASSKATSGYYNEQFF. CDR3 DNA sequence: TGTGCCAGTAGTAAAGCCACTAGCGGGTACTACAATGAGCAGTTCTTC.

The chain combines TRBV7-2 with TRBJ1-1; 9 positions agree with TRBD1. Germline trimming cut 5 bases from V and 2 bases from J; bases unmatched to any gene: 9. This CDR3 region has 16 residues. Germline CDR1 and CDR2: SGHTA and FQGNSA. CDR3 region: CASSPYRGQVNTEAFF. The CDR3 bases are TGTGCCAGCAGCCCCTACAGGGGGCAAGTCAACACTGAAGCTTTCTTT.

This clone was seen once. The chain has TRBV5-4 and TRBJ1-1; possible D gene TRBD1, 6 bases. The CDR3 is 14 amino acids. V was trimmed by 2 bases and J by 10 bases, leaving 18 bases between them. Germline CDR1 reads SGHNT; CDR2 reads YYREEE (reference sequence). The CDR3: CASSFSNREIGAFF. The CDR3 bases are TGTGCCAGCAGCTTTAGTAACAGGGAAATTGGAGCTTTCTTT. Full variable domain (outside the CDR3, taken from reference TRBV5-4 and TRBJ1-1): ETGVTQSPTHLIKTRGQQVTLRCSSQSGHNTVSWYQQALGQGPQFIFQYYREEENGRGNFPPRFSGLQFPNYSSELNVNALELDDSALYLCASSFSNREIGAFFGQGTRLTVV.

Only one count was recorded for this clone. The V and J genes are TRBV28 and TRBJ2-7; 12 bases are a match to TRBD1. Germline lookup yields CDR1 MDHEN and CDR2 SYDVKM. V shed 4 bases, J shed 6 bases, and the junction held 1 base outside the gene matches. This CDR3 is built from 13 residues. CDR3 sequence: CASSWDRGREQYF. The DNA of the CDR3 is TGTGCCAGCAGTTGGGACAGGGGGCGCGAGCAGTACTTC.

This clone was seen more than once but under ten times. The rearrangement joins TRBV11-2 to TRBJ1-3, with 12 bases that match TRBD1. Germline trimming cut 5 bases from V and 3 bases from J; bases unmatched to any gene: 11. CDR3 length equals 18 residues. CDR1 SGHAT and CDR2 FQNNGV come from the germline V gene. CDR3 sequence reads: CASSPRDRGLDFGNTIYF. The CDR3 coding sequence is TGTGCCAGCAGCCCCCGGGACAGGGGGCTCGATTTTGGAAACACCATATATTTT.

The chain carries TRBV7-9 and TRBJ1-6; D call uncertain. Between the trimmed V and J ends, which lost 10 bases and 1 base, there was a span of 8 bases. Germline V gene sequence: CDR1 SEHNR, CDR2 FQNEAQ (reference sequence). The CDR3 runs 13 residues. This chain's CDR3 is CATRSSYNSPLHF. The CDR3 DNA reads TGTGCCACCCGTAGTTCCTATAATTCACCCCTCCACTTT.

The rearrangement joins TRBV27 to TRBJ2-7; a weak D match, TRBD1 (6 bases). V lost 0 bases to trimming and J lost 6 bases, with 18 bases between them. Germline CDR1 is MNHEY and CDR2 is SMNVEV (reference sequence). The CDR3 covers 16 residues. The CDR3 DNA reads TGTGCCAGCAGTTTATCGGGGGTGACAGGACCCTCCGAGCAGTACTTC. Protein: CASSLSGVTGPSEQYF.

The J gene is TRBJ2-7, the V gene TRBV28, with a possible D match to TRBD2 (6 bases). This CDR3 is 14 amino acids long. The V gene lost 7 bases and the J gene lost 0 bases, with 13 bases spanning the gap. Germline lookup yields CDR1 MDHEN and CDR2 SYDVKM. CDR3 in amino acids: CASKLAKSSYEQYF. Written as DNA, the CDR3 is TGTGCCAGCAAGCTAGCGAAGAGCTCCTACGAGCAGTACTTC.

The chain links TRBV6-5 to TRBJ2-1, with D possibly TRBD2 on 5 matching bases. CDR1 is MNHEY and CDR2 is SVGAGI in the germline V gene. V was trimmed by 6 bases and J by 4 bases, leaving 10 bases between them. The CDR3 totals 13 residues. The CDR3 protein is CASSSGNYNEQFF. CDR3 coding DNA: TGTGCCAGCAGCTCCGGGAATTACAATGAGCAGTTCTTC.

In nucleotides, the CDR3 is TGTGCCAGTAGTACAACGGGACAGTCCTACAATGAGCAGTTCTTC. It translates to CASSTTGQSYNEQFF. This rearrangement joins TRBV19 to TRBJ2-1; 7 bases are a match to TRBD1. The CDR3 is made up of 15 amino acids. V was clipped by 4 bases and J by 1 base; unmatched bases: 4. Germline V CDR1 and CDR2: LNHDA, SQIVND (reference sequence).